The sequence of this TCR beta chain was determined in a study of multiple sclerosis patients with progressive multifocal leukoencephalopathy. General study results and limits: Findings may reflect JC virus infection or just general immunocompromise.

The time point is: before natalizumab initiation. All patients had prior interferon beta, and all PML patients were female. T0 blood was collected before the first natalizumab infusion. Spiked into each PCR were synthetic inline TR CDR3 controls of all V-J pairings. Assay: immunoSEQ multiplex PCR; the TCRdb copy retains only in-frame clones and omits some. The sample consists of approximately 31,000 clones, about 88% of them appearing once. As for this clone: Its antigen is unidentified.

The V end was cut by 3 bases, the J end by 2 bases, with 12 bases between. This CDR3 spans 14 amino acids. Germline V gene lookup returns CDR1 SGDLS and CDR2 YYNGEE. V usage is TRBV9 and J usage is TRBJ2-7; unclear D gene. Sequenced input: PBMCs. This receptor was obtained from a human donor with multiple sclerosis. The CDR3 DNA reads TGTGCCAGCAGCGCGAGCACAGCCACCTACGAGCAGTACTTC. Protein sequence: CASSASTATYEQYF.